Presented here are 10 T cell receptor beta chains from one specimen sequenced in a study of blood T cell repertoires in COVID-19. Sequencing used immunoSEQ multiplex PCR; TCRdb keeps in-frame clones, though not all of them. Seen here are around 70,000 clones, around four fifths observed once, and the top ten hold 1.5% to 2%. What was sequenced was peripheral blood. These receptors were obtained from an older woman with acute or convalescent COVID-19.

Of note for this clone: The same CDR3 arises from other DNA sequences in this sample as well. CDR3 DNA sequence: TGTGCCAGCAGCCAAGGACACTCTGGAAACACCATATATTTT. Protein sequence: CASSQGHSGNTIYF. The chain is built from TRBV3-1 (or the pseudogene TRBV3-2) and TRBJ1-3; D not certain. The CDR3 consists of 14 residues. Trimming took 1 base from V and 0 from J, leaving 4 bases between them. The V gene's germline CDR1 is LGHDT and CDR2 YNNKEL (reference sequence).

This chain joins TRBV6-5 and TRBJ2-7, with D tentatively TRBD2 (5 bases). This CDR3 region has 12 residues. In germline, CDR1 is MNHEY, CDR2 SVGAGI. Trimming took off 5 bases at V and 2 bases at J, with 7 bases between the two ends. The CDR3 sequence: CASSPGAYEQYF. The CDR3, as DNA: TGTGCCAGCAGTCCCGGGGCCTACGAGCAGTACTTC.

The CDR3 DNA follows: TGTGCCAGCAGTACTAGCGGGGGCTTTCCCTCGCAGTTCTTC. Its protein product is CASSTSGGFPSQFF. The gene calls are TRBV3-1 (or the pseudogene TRBV3-2) and TRBJ2-1, with 11 bases aligning to TRBD2. Germline assignment: CDR1 LGHDT and CDR2 YNNKEL (reference sequence). The CDR3 loop spans 14 amino acids. The ends lost 6 bases at V and 12 bases at J; junction bases unmatched: 10.

V is TRBV9 and J is TRBJ2-2; tentative D call: TRBD1 (6 bases). There are 14 residues in the CDR3. V lost 5 bases and J lost 3, with 11 bases in between. Germline V CDR1 and CDR2: SGDLS, YYNGEE. The CDR3 sequence is CASRSAGDTGELFF. DNA of the CDR3: TGTGCCAGCAGGTCGGCAGGGGACACCGGGGAGCTGTTTTTT.

The V call is TRBV11-2, the J call TRBJ1-1; tentative D call: TRBD1 (5 bases). The CDR3 consists of 13 residues. Trimming took 3 bases from V and 4 from J, leaving 9 bases between them. Germline V gene sequence: CDR1 SGHAT, CDR2 FQNNGV. CDR3: CASSLGGPTEAFF. The CDR3, as DNA: TGTGCCAGCAGCTTGGGGGGACCCACTGAAGCTTTCTTT. Variable domain in full (rest from reference TRBV11-2 and TRBJ1-1): EAGVAQSPRYKIIEKRQSVAFWCNPISGHATLYWYQQILGQGPKLLIQFQNNGVVDDSQLPKDRFSAERLKGVDSTLKIQPAKLEDSAVYLCASSLGGPTEAFFGQGTRLTVV.

This clone was observed once. The CDR3 nucleotides are TGTGCCAGCAGCCACCGGACAGGGGGTGCACCCCTCCACTTT. Translating it yields CASSHRTGGAPLHF. This chain joins TRBV14 and TRBJ1-6; the match to TRBD1 covers 10 bases. J gave up 11 bases and V 3 bases, and 4 bases lay outside the gene matches. Per the germline V gene, CDR1 is SGHDN and CDR2 is FVKESK. This CDR3 has 14 amino acids.

As to this clone: An end of the junction does not agree with germline; a read error may underlie this. The chain carries TRBV28 and TRBJ1-2; TRBD1 might be the D (5 bases). Per the germline V gene, CDR1 is MDHEN and CDR2 is SYDVKM. This CDR3 spans 12 amino acids. Here the CDR3 reads CASSLGGQCDLF. The CDR3 nucleotides read TGTGCCAGCAGTTTGGGGGGTCAATGTGATCTTTTC.

The genes are TRBV7-9 and TRBJ2-7; 7 nucleotides match TRBD1. CDR1 and CDR2 from the germline V gene are SEHNR and FQNEAQ (reference sequence). The CDR3 totals 14 residues. The junction had 14 bases not matched to a gene; V was cut back by 8 bases and J by 7 bases. The CDR3 DNA reads as TGTGCCAGCGGAGACCAGGGACAGCGTTTTGAGCAGTACTTC. This translates into CASGDQGQRFEQYF.

V gene TRBV5-1 combines with J gene TRBJ2-5, with 14 bases identical to TRBD2. CDR1 is SGHRS, CDR2 YFSETQ, per germline. The CDR3 length is 15 residues. The trim removed 3 bases at V and 5 bases at J, leaving 3 bases unmatched. The CDR3 nucleotides read TGCGCCAGCAGCTGGACTAGCGGGGGGTCGGAGACCCAGTACTTC. Amino acids: CASSWTSGGSETQYF.

The chain combines TRBV18 with TRBJ2-7; D possibly corresponds to TRBD1 (5 bases). Germline V gene sequence: CDR1 KGHSH, CDR2 LQKENI. Trimming removed 8 bases from V and 6 bases from J, with 26 bases in between. CDR3 length: 16 amino acids. CDR3 sequence (DNA): TGTGCCAGCACGACCAACCCCCAGGGCATCCCGGGCGAGCAGTACTTC. Protein product: CASTTNPQGIPGEQYF.